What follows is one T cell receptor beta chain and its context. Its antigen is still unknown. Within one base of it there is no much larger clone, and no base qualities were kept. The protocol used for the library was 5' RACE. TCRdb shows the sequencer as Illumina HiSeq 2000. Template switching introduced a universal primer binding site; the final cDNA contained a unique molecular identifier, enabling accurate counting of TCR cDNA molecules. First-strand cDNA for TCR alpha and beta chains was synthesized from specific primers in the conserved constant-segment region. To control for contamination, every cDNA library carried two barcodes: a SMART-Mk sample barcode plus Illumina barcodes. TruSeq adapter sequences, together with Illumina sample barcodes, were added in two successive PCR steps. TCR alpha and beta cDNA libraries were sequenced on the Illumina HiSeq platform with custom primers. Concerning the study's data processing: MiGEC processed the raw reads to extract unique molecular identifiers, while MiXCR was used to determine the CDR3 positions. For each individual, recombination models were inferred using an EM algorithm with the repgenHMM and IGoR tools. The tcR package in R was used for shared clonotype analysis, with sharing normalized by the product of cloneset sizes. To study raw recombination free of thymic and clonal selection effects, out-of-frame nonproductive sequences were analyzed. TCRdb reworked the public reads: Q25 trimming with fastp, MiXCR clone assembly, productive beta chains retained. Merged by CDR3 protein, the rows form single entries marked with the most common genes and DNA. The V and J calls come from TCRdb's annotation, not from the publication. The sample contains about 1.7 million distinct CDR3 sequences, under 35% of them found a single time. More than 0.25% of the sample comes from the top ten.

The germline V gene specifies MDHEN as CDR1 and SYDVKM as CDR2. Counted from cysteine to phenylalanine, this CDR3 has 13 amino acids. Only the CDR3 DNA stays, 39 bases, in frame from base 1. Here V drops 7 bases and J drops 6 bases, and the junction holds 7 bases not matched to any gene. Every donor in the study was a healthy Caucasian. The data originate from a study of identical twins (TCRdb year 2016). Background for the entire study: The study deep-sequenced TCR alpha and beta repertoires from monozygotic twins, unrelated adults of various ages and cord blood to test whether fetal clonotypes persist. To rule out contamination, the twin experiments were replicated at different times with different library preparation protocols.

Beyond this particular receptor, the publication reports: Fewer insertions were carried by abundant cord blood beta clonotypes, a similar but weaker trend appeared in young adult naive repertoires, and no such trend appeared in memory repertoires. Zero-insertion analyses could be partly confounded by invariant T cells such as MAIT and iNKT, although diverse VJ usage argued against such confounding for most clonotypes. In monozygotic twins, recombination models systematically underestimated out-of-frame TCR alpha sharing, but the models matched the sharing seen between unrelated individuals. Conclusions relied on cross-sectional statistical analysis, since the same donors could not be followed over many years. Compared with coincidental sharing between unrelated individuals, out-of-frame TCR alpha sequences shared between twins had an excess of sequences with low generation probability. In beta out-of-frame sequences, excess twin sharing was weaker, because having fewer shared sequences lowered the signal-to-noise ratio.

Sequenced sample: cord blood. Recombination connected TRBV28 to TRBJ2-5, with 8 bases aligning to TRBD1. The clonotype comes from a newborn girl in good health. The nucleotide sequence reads TGTGCCAGCACCCACGACAGGGGAAAGACCCAGTACTTC. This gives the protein CASTHDRGKTQYF.